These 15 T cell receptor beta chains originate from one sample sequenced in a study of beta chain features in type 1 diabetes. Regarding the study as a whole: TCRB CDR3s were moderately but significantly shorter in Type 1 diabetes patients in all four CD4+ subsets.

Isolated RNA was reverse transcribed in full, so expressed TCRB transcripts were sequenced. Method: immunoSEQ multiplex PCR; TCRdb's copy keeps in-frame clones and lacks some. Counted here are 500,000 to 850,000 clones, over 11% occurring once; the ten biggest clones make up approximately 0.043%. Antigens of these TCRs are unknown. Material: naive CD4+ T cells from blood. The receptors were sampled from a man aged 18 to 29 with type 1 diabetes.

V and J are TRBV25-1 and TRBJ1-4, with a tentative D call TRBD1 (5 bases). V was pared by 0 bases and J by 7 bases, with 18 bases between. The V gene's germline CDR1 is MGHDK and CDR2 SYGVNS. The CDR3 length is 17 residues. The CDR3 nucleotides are TGTGCCAGCAGTGAATACCCAGGGTCAGACTCTCGTGAAAAACTGTTTTTT. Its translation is CASSEYPGSDSREKLFF. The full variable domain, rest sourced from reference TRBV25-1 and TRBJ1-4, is EADIYQTPRYLVIGTGKKITLECSQTMGHDKMYWYQQDPGMELHLIHYSYGVNSTEKGDLSSESTVSRIRTEHFPLTLESARPSHTSQYLCASSEYPGSDSREKLFFGSGTQLSVL.

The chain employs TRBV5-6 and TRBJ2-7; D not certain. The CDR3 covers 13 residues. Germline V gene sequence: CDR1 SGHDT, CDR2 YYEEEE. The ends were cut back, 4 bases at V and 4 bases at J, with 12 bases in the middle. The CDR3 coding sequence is TGTGCCAGCAGCCTTAAGAACGGGTACGAGCAGTACTTC. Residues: CASSLKNGYEQYF. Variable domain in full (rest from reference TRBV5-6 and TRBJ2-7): DAGVTQSPTHLIKTRGQQVTLRCSPKSGHDTVSWYQQALGQGPQFIFQYYEEEERQRGNFPDRFSGHQFPNYSSELNVNALLLGDSALYLCASSLKNGYEQYFGPGTRLTVT.

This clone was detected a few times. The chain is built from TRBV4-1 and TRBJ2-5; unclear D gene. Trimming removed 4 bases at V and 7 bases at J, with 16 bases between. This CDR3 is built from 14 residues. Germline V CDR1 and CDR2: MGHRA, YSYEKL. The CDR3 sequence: CASSPRLTMRTQYF. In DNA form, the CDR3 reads TGCGCCAGCAGCCCAAGATTGACGATGAGGACCCAGTACTTC.

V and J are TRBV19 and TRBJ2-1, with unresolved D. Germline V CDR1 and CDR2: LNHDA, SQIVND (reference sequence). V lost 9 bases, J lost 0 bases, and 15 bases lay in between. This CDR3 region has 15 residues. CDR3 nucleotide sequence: TGTGCCAGCGATCCTCGAAAAAGCTCCTACAATGAGCAGTTCTTC. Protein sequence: CASDPRKSSYNEQFF. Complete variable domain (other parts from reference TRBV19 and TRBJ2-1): DGGITQSPKYLFRKEGQNVTLSCEQNLNHDAMYWYRQDPGQGLRLIYYSQIVNDFQKGDIAEGYSVSREKKESFPLTVTSAQKNPTAFYLCASDPRKSSYNEQFFGPGTRLTVL.

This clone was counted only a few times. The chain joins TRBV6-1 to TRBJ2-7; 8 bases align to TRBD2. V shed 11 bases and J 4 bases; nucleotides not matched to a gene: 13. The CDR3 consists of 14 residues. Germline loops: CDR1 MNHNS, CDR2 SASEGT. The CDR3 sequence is CAVSAGTRGYEQYF. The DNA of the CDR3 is TGTGCCGTCTCAGCGGGGACTAGAGGATACGAGCAGTACTTC.

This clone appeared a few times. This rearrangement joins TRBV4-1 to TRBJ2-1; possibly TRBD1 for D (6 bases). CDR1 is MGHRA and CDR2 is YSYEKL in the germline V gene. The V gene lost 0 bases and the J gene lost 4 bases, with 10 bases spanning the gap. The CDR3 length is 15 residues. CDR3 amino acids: CASSQEGGQYNEQFF. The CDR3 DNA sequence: TGCGCCAGCAGCCAAGAAGGTGGACAGTACAATGAGCAGTTCTTC.

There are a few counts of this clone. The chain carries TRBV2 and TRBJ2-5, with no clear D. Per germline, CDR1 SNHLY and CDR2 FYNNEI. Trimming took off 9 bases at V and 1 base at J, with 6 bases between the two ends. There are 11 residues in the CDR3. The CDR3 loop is CASQVQETQYF. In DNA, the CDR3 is TGTGCCAGTCAGGTCCAAGAGACCCAGTACTTC.

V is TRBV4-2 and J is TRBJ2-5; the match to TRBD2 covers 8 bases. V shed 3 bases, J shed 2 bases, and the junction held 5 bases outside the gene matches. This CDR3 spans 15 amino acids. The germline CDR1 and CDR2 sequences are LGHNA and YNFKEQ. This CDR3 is CASSHNVAGQETQYF. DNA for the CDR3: TGTGCCAGCAGCCATAACGTAGCGGGGCAAGAGACCCAGTACTTC.

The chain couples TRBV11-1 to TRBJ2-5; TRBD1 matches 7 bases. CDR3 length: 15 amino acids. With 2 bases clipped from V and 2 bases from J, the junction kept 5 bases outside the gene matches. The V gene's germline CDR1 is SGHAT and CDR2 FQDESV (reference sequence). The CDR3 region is CASSLTPQGQETQYF. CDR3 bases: TGTGCCAGCAGCTTAACCCCACAGGGGCAAGAGACCCAGTACTTC.

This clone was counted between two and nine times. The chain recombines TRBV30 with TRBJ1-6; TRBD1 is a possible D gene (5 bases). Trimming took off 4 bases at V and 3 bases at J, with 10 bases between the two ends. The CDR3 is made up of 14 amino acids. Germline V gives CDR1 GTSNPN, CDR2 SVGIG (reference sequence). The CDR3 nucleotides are TGTGCCTGGAATGGGGGTTTCTATAATTCACCCCTCCACTTT. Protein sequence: CAWNGGFYNSPLHF.

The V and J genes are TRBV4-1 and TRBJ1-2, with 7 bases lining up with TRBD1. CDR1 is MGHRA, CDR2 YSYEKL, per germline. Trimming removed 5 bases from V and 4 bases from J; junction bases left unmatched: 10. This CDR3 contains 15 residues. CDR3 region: CASSNGDSRGYGYTF. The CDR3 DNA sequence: TGCGCCAGCAGCAACGGGGACAGCCGGGGCTATGGCTACACCTTC.

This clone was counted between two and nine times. The CDR3 spells CASSSTTRDQPQHF. For the CDR3, the DNA is TGTGCCAGCAGCTCCACTACCCGGGATCAGCCCCAGCATTTT. The chain uses TRBV5-6 and TRBJ1-5; D is uncertain. The V end was cut by 3 bases, the J end by 5 bases, with 12 bases between. This CDR3 comprises 14 residues. Germline lookup yields CDR1 SGHDT and CDR2 YYEEEE.

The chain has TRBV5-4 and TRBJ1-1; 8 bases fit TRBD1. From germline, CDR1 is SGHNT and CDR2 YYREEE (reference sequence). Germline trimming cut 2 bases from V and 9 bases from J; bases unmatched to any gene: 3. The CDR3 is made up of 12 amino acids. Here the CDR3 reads CASSFRDRKAFF. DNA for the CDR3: TGTGCCAGCAGCTTCCGGGACAGGAAAGCTTTCTTT.

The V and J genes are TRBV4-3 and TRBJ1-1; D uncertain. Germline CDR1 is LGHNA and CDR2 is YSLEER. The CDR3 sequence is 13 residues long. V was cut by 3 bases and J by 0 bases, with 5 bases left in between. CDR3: CASSQEMNTEAFF. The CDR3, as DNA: TGCGCCAGCAGCCAGGAAATGAACACTGAAGCTTTCTTT.

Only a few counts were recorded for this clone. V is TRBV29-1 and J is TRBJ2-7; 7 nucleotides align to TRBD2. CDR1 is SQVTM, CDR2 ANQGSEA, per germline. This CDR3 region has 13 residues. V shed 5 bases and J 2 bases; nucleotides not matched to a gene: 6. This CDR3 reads CSVLGRGTYEQYF. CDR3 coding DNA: TGCAGCGTTCTCGGGCGGGGGACCTACGAGCAGTACTTC.